The 24 T cell receptor beta chains in this list originate from one sample, sequenced in a study of blood T cell repertoires in COVID-19. Method: immunoSEQ multiplex PCR; TCRdb's copy keeps in-frame clones and lacks some. The sample carries about 85,000 clones, roughly nine tenths recorded once. The specimen was peripheral blood. The receptor set was obtained from a man in his sixties with acute or convalescent COVID-19.

The chain combines TRBV9 with TRBJ2-1; D is ambiguous. V shed 4 bases and J shed 0 bases, with 14 bases lying between them. CDR1 is SGDLS, CDR2 YYNGEE, per germline. The CDR3 runs to 16 residues. The CDR3 protein is CASSTTVSGSYNEQFF. The CDR3 nucleotides read TGTGCCAGCAGCACCACGGTCTCGGGCTCCTACAATGAGCAGTTCTTC.

V is TRBV2 and J is TRBJ2-5; D ambiguous. V was shortened by 1 base and J by 3 bases, with 3 bases between the two germline ends. Germline CDR1 is SNHLY and CDR2 is FYNNEI. This CDR3 is 12 amino acids long. CDR3 sequence: CASSEVEETQYF. The CDR3 coding sequence is TGTGCCAGCAGTGAAGTAGAAGAGACCCAGTACTTC.

The chain recombines TRBV5-1 with TRBJ2-2; weak D call: TRBD2 (5 bases). This CDR3 is built from 13 residues. V lost 3 bases and J 7 bases, leaving 10 bases between the germline ends. Looked up from germline, CDR1 is SGHRS and CDR2 is YFSETQ. The CDR3 sequence: CASSSGNGGELFF. CDR3 DNA: TGCGCCAGCAGCTCGGGGAACGGCGGGGAGCTGTTTTTT.

The rearrangement links TRBV3-1 (or the pseudogene TRBV3-2) to TRBJ2-7, with 9 bases matching TRBD1. The germline V gene has CDR1 LGHDT and CDR2 YNNKEL (reference sequence). Losses at the gene ends were 4 bases for V and 2 bases for J; bases not matched to a gene: 3. This CDR3 comprises 14 residues. The DNA for the CDR3 is TGTGCCAGCAGCCCGCGGACAGGGGCCTACGAGCAGTACTTC. Protein: CASSPRTGAYEQYF.

V gene TRBV9 combines with J gene TRBJ2-1; D perhaps matches TRBD2 (6 bases). The CDR3 length is 15 residues. Germline CDR1 and CDR2: SGDLS and YYNGEE. V was clipped by 0 bases and J by 7 bases, with 14 bases between them. The CDR3 DNA sequence: TGTGCCAGCAGCGTAGCTCCGGGGCGGGGAAATGAGCAGTTCTTC. Residues: CASSVAPGRGNEQFF.

The J gene is TRBJ1-4, the V gene TRBV11-2; 7 positions match TRBD1. Germline V gives CDR1 SGHAT, CDR2 FQNNGV. The CDR3 is 17 amino acids. J gave up 1 base and V 2 bases, and 7 bases lay outside the gene matches. DNA for the CDR3: TGTGCCAGCAGCTTAATGAGGGGGCGCGGAACTAATGAAAAACTGTTTTTT. As protein: CASSLMRGRGTNEKLFF.

This CDR3 is CASSATSLAGDEQYF. The CDR3 DNA reads TGTGCCAGCAGCGCAACCTCACTAGCGGGGGACGAGCAGTACTTC. J is TRBJ2-7 and V is TRBV9; 11 nucleotides agree with TRBD2. Germline trimming cut 3 bases from V and 5 bases from J; bases unmatched to any gene: 7. This CDR3 is built from 15 residues. Germline V lookup: CDR1 SGDLS, CDR2 YYNGEE.

The chain joins TRBV14 to TRBJ2-1; D perhaps matches TRBD1 (6 bases). Germline CDR1 reads SGHDN; CDR2 reads FVKESK. Trimming pared 4 bases from V and 4 bases from J, leaving 17 bases between. The length of the CDR3 is 16 residues. DNA of the CDR3: TGTGCCAGCAGCCCACCCACAGGGCGAGGATACAATGAGCAGTTCTTC. The encoded protein is CASSPPTGRGYNEQFF.

The rearrangement joins TRBV5-1 to TRBJ1-2; 7 positions agree with TRBD1. The CDR3 sequence is 15 residues long. With V trimmed by 6 bases and J by 5 bases, 13 bases remained unmatched. Per germline, CDR1 SGHRS and CDR2 YFSETQ. CDR3 DNA: TGCGCCAGCACCCCGGACAGGACTAATACATATGGCTACACCTTC. Protein product: CASTPDRTNTYGYTF.

The chain recombines TRBV5-1 with TRBJ1-3; D unresolved. Trimming left V 4 bases short and J 0 bases short, with 11 bases between. Per the germline V gene, CDR1 is SGHRS and CDR2 is YFSETQ. The CDR3 is 15 residues long. The DNA of the CDR3 is TGCGCCAGCAGCACGACGGGAAGCTCTGGAAACACCATATATTTT. Protein product: CASSTTGSSGNTIYF.

The CDR3 sequence is CASSPGAGGRFYEQYF. The CDR3 region has the DNA TGTGCCAGCAGCCCCGGTGCAGGGGGGCGCTTCTACGAGCAGTACTTC. This sequence joins TRBV3-1 (or the pseudogene TRBV3-2) and TRBJ2-7; maybe TRBD1 (7 bases). The CDR3 runs 16 residues. Germline CDR1 is LGHDT and CDR2 is YNNKEL (reference sequence). V was cut by 4 bases and J by 3 bases, with 19 bases left in between.

V gene TRBV4-2 combines with J gene TRBJ1-3; 8 bases align to TRBD1. Unmatched junction bases numbered 10, after V lost 0 bases and J lost 0 bases. Germline loops: CDR1 LGHNA, CDR2 YNFKEQ. The CDR3 has 19 residues. In DNA, the CDR3 is TGTGCCAGCAGCCAAGATCACCTCCGGACAGGGAGCTCTGGAAACACCATATATTTT. Its protein product is CASSQDHLRTGSSGNTIYF.

This clone was detected only once. This CDR3 reads CAIRDRGASDYGYTF. DNA for the CDR3: TGTGCCATCCGGGACAGGGGGGCGTCGGACTATGGCTACACCTTC. The rearrangement links TRBV10-3 to TRBJ1-2; 11 positions match TRBD1. The CDR3 runs 15 residues. V shed 8 bases and J 3 bases; nucleotides not matched to a gene: 8. CDR1 and CDR2 from the germline V gene are ENHRY and SYGVKD.

The V gene is TRBV12-5, the J gene TRBJ1-1, with TRBD1 matching 9 bases. The germline CDR1 and CDR2 sequences are LGHNT and FRNRAP. CDR3 length: 15 amino acids. Trimming at V came to 3 bases and at J to 4 bases, leaving 6 bases not matched to a gene. The CDR3 coding sequence is TGTGCTAGTGGTTTAACAGGGGGCGCCGGCACTGAAGCTTTCTTT. Translating it yields CASGLTGGAGTEAFF.

The chain carries TRBV18 and TRBJ1-1; tentatively, D is TRBD1 (6 bases). Germline V gives CDR1 KGHSH, CDR2 LQKENI. Between the trimmed V and J ends, which lost 3 bases and 1 base, there was a span of 12 bases. The CDR3 contains 15 residues. The CDR3 protein is CASSPALGANTEAFF. DNA for the CDR3: TGTGCCAGCTCACCCGCCTTGGGGGCGAACACTGAAGCTTTCTTT.

The genes are TRBV18 and TRBJ2-5, with 8 bases that match TRBD1. The germline CDR1 and CDR2 sequences are KGHSH and LQKENI. This CDR3 spans 16 amino acids. V was pared by 3 bases and J by 4 bases, with 10 bases of the junction left unmatched. The CDR3: CASSPPSTGGLETQYF. Written as DNA, the CDR3 is TGTGCCAGCTCACCTCCGTCCACAGGGGGATTAGAGACCCAGTACTTC.

This chain connects TRBV11-2 to TRBJ2-1, with D possibly being TRBD1 (5 bases). V was shortened by 2 bases and J by 5 bases, with 13 bases between the two germline ends. This CDR3 comprises 15 residues. The germline V gene encodes CDR1 SGHAT and CDR2 FQNNGV. The CDR3 sequence: CASSLTPGANNEQFF. The CDR3 DNA reads TGTGCCAGCAGCTTAACCCCTGGGGCAAACAATGAGCAGTTCTTC.

The J gene is TRBJ1-1, the V gene TRBV6-1; no reliable D call. Per germline, CDR1 MNHNS and CDR2 SASEGT. CDR3 size: 15 residues. V lost 3 bases, J lost 1 base, and 12 bases lay in between. CDR3 coding DNA: TGTGCCAGCAGTGATCGGGGAGGAGGGAACACTGAAGCTTTCTTT. This sequence encodes CASSDRGGGNTEAFF.

This clone has just one count. The chain is built from TRBV19 and TRBJ1-4; 7 nucleotides align to TRBD1. This CDR3 comprises 14 residues. V lost 7 bases and J lost 3; bases outside the gene matches: 5. Germline loops: CDR1 LNHDA, CDR2 SQIVND (reference sequence). CDR3 bases: TGTGCCAGTAAACAGGGGAAGGCTAATGAAAAACTGTTTTTT. Translating it yields CASKQGKANEKLFF. The variable domain in full, with the rest retrieved from reference TRBV19 and TRBJ1-4, is DGGITQSPKYLFRKEGQNVTLSCEQNLNHDAMYWYRQDPGQGLRLIYYSQIVNDFQKGDIAEGYSVSREKKESFPLTVTSAQKNPTAFYLCASKQGKANEKLFFGSGTQLSVL.

The gene calls are TRBV27 and TRBJ1-1, with D unclear. Germline V CDR1 and CDR2: MNHEY, SMNVEV (reference sequence). Trimming took off 4 bases at V and 4 bases at J, with 13 bases between the two ends. This CDR3 comprises 14 residues. For the CDR3, the DNA is TGTGCCAGCAGTTCAAGGACGGGAATCACTGAAGCTTTCTTT. It yields the protein CASSSRTGITEAFF.

V gene TRBV5-1 combines with J gene TRBJ2-2, with 10 nucleotides matching TRBD1. After removal of 0 bases from V and 10 bases from J, the junction contained 6 bases not matched to a gene. The CDR3 covers 15 residues. Germline CDR1 and CDR2: SGHRS and YFSETQ. CDR3 in DNA: TGCGCCAGCAGCTTGGAAGGACAGGGGGTCACGGAGCTGTTTTTT. This sequence encodes CASSLEGQGVTELFF.

The rearrangement joins TRBV30 to TRBJ2-3; the match to TRBD2 covers 12 bases. Germline V CDR1 and CDR2: GTSNPN, SVGIG (reference sequence). CDR3 size: 15 residues. V lost 3 bases to trimming and J lost 2 bases; unmatched junction nucleotides: 3. The CDR3 coding sequence is TGTGCCTGGAGCAGACTAGCGGGGGTCACAGATACGCAGTATTTT. It encodes CAWSRLAGVTDTQYF.

The table lists this clone with a few counts. The chain couples TRBV10-3 to TRBJ1-1, with D possibly matching TRBD1 (6 bases). V was shortened by 5 bases and J by 1 base, with 14 bases between the two germline ends. CDR3 length: 15 amino acids. CDR1 ENHRY and CDR2 SYGVKD come from the germline V gene. Here the CDR3 reads CAISPTRTENTEAFF. The CDR3 DNA sequence: TGTGCCATCAGTCCGACCCGGACAGAGAACACTGAAGCTTTCTTT.

V is TRBV6-1 and J is TRBJ1-1, with D uncertain. CDR1 MNHNS and CDR2 SASEGT come from the germline V gene. The CDR3 extends over 14 amino acids. V lost 3 bases and J lost 11, with 19 bases in between. The CDR3 sequence is CASSEEPNSPVAFF. The CDR3 DNA reads TGTGCCAGCAGTGAGGAACCCAACAGCCCGGTCGCTTTCTTT.